This is a list of T cell receptor beta chains from one sample in a study of T cell changes during pregnancy in multiple sclerosis. Sequenced by immunoSEQ multiplex PCR; TCRdb stores in-frame clones only, minus some. The sample records about 29,000 clones, roughly nine tenths being singletons. The source material was CD8+ T cells from peripheral blood mononuclear cells, sampled before pregnancy. These TCRs come from a female donor with multiple sclerosis, enrolled in a pregnancy study. The CDR3 runs from the conserved cysteine through the conserved F or W. Fields, in order: J gene, V gene, D gene, clone size, CDR3 protein, CDR3 DNA. D genes are given only for firm matches. Clone size is not always given. Where it is, it says once, few, many or a class for expanded clones.

TRBJ2-1,TRBV2,.,.,CASSESGSGEQFF,TGTGCCAGCAGTGAATCGGGGTCAGGCGAGCAGTTCTTC
TRBJ1-5,TRBV6-1,.,.,CASTPVGQRQPQHF,TGTGCCAGCACCCCTGTGGGCCAAAGACAGCCCCAGCATTTT
TRBJ2-7,TRBV6-5,TRBD1,.,CASSYSVGTGSYEQYF,TGTGCCAGCAGTTACTCGGTGGGGACAGGCTCCTACGAGCAGTACTTC
TRBJ2-5,TRBV19,TRBD2,.,CASSIGWSAGGETQYF,TGTGCCAGTAGTATAGGATGGTCGGCGGGGGGAGAGACCCAGTACTTC
TRBJ2-3,TRBV7-6,TRBD2,.,CASSLTGLAGTTDTQYF,TGTGCCAGCAGCTTAACTGGACTAGCGGGGACCACAGATACGCAGTATTTT
TRBJ2-7,TRBV29-1,.,.,CSASLGGGQEQYF,TGCAGCGCATCACTCGGGGGAGGCCAGGAGCAGTACTTC
TRBJ2-1,TRBV30,TRBD2,.,CAWSSLRGGRHYNEQFF,TGTGCCTGGAGTTCCCTTCGGGGGGGCAGGCACTACAATGAGCAGTTCTTC
TRBJ2-1,TRBV27,TRBD2,.,CASSTLISGSSYNEQFF,TGTGCCAGCAGTACCCTGATTAGCGGGAGCTCCTACAATGAGCAGTTCTTC
TRBJ1-1,TRBV7-9,.,.,CASSGGHLNTEAFF,TGTGCCAGCAGCGGGGGACATTTGAACACTGAAGCTTTCTTT
TRBJ2-1,TRBV15,TRBD1,few,CATSRATGTGYEQFF,TGTGCCACCAGCAGGGCTACCGGGACAGGGTATGAGCAGTTCTTC
TRBJ1-3,TRBV27,TRBD1,.,CASRQTGGTPGNTIYF,TGTGCCAGCAGACAGACAGGGGGAACGCCTGGGAACACCATATATTTT
TRBJ1-2,TRBV5-4,TRBD1,.,CASSPGTGVVPDGYTF,TGTGCCAGCAGCCCAGGGACAGGTGTTGTTCCCGATGGCTACACCTTC
TRBJ2-1,TRBV2,TRBD2,few,CASSPGLAGELSYNEQFF,TGTGCCAGCAGCCCAGGGCTAGCGGGGGAGCTCTCCTACAATGAGCAGTTCTTC
TRBJ2-7,TRBV2,TRBD1,.,CASSEERTGVTYEQYF,TGTGCCAGCAGTGAAGAAAGGACAGGGGTCACCTACGAGCAGTACTTC
TRBJ2-7,TRBV27,TRBD1,once,CASSLGQGARRYEQYF,TGTGCCAGCAGTTTGGGACAGGGGGCGCGAAGGTACGAGCAGTACTTC
TRBJ1-2,TRBV27,TRBD1,.,CASSFSGQGAPNYGYTF,TGTGCCAGCAGTTTTTCGGGACAGGGGGCTCCTAACTATGGCTACACCTTC
TRBJ2-7,TRBV11-3,.,.,CASSFGGYEQYF,TGTGCCAGCAGCTTTGGCGGTTACGAGCAGTACTTC
TRBJ2-1,TRBV5-1,TRBD2,.,CASSLNGLAGGNEQFF,TGCGCCAGCAGCCTCAATGGACTAGCGGGAGGCAATGAGCAGTTCTTC
TRBJ1-2,TRBV7-9,.,.,CASSLLGGGYTF,TGTGCCAGCAGCCTCTTGGGGGGAGGCTACACCTTC
TRBJ2-7,TRBV27,.,.,CASSLSLSSYEQYF,TGTGCCAGCAGTCTATCCCTGAGCTCCTACGAGCAGTACTTC
TRBJ2-5,TRBV7-3,TRBD1,.,CASSLGGQAQETQYF,TGTGCCAGCAGCTTAGGGGGACAGGCCCAAGAGACCCAGTACTTC
TRBJ1-5,TRBV7-5,.,.,CVRSPGQGWQPQHF,TGTGTCAGAAGCCCGGGACAGGGATGGCAGCCCCAGCATTTT
TRBJ1-1,TRBV7-3,TRBD1,.,CASSLMPGQGREGTEAFF,TGTGCCAGCAGCTTAATGCCTGGACAGGGGAGGGAGGGTACTGAAGCTTTCTTT
TRBJ1-5,TRBV15,TRBD1,.,CATRGTDSNQPQHF,TGTGCCACCAGGGGGACAGATAGCAATCAGCCCCAGCATTTT
TRBJ1-6,TRBV5-6,.,.,CASSYPGQPLHF,TGTGCCAGCAGTTATCCGGGACAACCCCTCCACTTT
TRBJ1-5,TRBV6-1,.,.,CASSEAEHQPQHF,TGTGCCAGCAGTGAAGCGGAGCACCAGCCCCAGCATTTT
TRBJ2-7,TRBV20-1,.,.,CSAHRDYEQYF,TGCAGTGCTCACCGGGACTACGAGCAGTACTTC
TRBJ2-3,TRBV9,.,.,CASSVVSSPPDTQYF,TGTGCCAGCAGCGTGGTTAGCTCCCCGCCGGATACGCAGTATTTT
TRBJ1-1,TRBV29-1,TRBD1,.,CSVVPTGFRMNTEAFF,TGCAGCGTTGTCCCGACAGGGTTTCGAATGAACACTGAAGCTTTCTTT
TRBJ2-1,TRBV5-8,.,.,CASSFVNEQFF,TGTGCCAGCAGCTTCGTCAATGAGCAGTTCTTC
TRBJ2-7,TRBV27,TRBD2,.,CASSLYRTSGSGEQYF,TGTGCCAGCAGTTTATACCGGACTAGCGGGAGCGGCGAGCAGTACTTC
TRBJ2-1,TRBV27,.,.,CASTYGRYNEQFF,TGTGCCAGCACTTACGGGAGATACAATGAGCAGTTCTTC
TRBJ1-1,TRBV25-1,.,.,CASSSGMNTEAFF,TGTGCCAGCAGTTCAGGGATGAACACTGAAGCTTTCTTT
TRBJ2-1,TRBV28,.,.,CASSIRAQAYNEQFF,TGTGCCAGCAGTATTCGGGCACAGGCCTACAATGAGCAGTTCTTC
TRBJ2-6,TRBV2,.,.,CASSPLGGVSGANVLTF,TGTGCCAGCAGCCCCCTAGGGGGGGTCTCTGGGGCCAACGTCCTGACTTTC
TRBJ2-3,TRBV4-3,.,.,CASSQGGVGTDTQYF,TGCGCCAGCAGCCAAGGGGGGGTCGGCACAGATACGCAGTATTTT
TRBJ2-1,TRBV4-2,.,.,CASSQQRTSYNEQFF,TGTGCCAGCAGCCAACAGCGGACCTCCTACAATGAGCAGTTCTTC
TRBJ2-1,TRBV29-1,.,.,CSVVPPTSYNEQFF,TGCAGCGTCGTCCCCCCAACCAGCTACAATGAGCAGTTCTTC
TRBJ2-1,TRBV4-1,.,.,CASSRGRGPGNEQFF,TGCGCCAGCAGCCGGGGGCGGGGGCCCGGGAATGAGCAGTTCTTC
TRBJ2-3,TRBV10-2,TRBD2,.,CASSEGSGGPTDTQYF,TGCGCCAGCAGTGAAGGTAGCGGGGGACCCACAGATACGCAGTATTTT
TRBJ1-3,TRBV29-1,.,.,CSVEDPSSGNTIYF,TGCAGCGTCGAAGACCCGAGCTCTGGAAACACCATATATTTT
TRBJ1-2,TRBV6-1,.,.,CASSDTGFYGYTF,TGTGCCAGCAGCGACACAGGGTTCTATGGCTACACCTTC
TRBJ1-2,TRBV7-8,.,.,CASSLGLRGYTF,TGTGCCAGCAGCTTAGGACTGAGGGGCTACACCTTC
TRBJ1-1,TRBV19,TRBD1,once,CASSISPGGNTEAFF,TGTGCCAGTAGTATCTCCCCAGGGGGGAACACTGAAGCTTTCTTT
TRBJ1-1,TRBV7-9,TRBD1,.,CASGGPAGGTEAFF,TGTGCCAGCGGGGGCCCGGCAGGGGGCACTGAAGCTTTCTTT
TRBJ1-5,TRBV19,.,.,CASSIAAGVKNQPQHF,TGTGCCAGTAGTATAGCGGCGGGGGTAAAGAATCAGCCCCAGCATTTT
TRBJ2-1,TRBV6-1,.,.,CASSDSGPLPSYNEQFF,TGTGCCAGCAGTGATAGCGGCCCCCTCCCATCCTACAATGAGCAGTTCTTC
TRBJ2-7,TRBV7-6,.,.,CASSLGRDFGSYEQYF,TGTGCCAGCAGCTTAGGAAGGGACTTCGGCTCCTACGAGCAGTACTTC
TRBJ2-7,TRBV19,TRBD1,.,CASSPTRDRAYEQYF,TGTGCCAGTAGCCCTACCCGGGACAGGGCCTACGAGCAGTACTTC
TRBJ2-2,TRBV5-1,TRBD1,.,CASSSRTGLSTGELFF,TGCGCCAGCAGCTCGAGGACAGGGCTTTCGACCGGGGAGCTGTTTTTT
TRBJ2-7,TRBV5-1,TRBD2,.,CASSSGEGRYEQYF,TGCGCCAGCAGCTCGGGGGAGGGCCGCTACGAGCAGTACTTC
TRBJ2-7,TRBV15,TRBD2,few,CATRLAGTYEQYF,TGTGCCACCAGGCTAGCGGGAACGTACGAGCAGTACTTC
TRBJ2-1,TRBV9,TRBD1,.,CASSYNTGGTLSSYNEQFF,TGTGCCAGCAGTTATAACACAGGGGGAACTTTGAGCTCCTACAATGAGCAGTTCTTC
TRBJ2-7,TRBV7-9,.,.,CASTPIGQSYEQYF,TGTGCCAGCACCCCTATAGGACAATCCTACGAGCAGTACTTC
TRBJ1-1,TRBV11-3,TRBD1,once,CASILQGPRDTEAFF,TGTGCCAGCATCTTACAGGGGCCGCGGGACACTGAAGCTTTCTTT
TRBJ2-1,TRBV10-1,TRBD1,.,CASSPGQGIYNEQFF,TGCGCCAGCAGTCCCGGACAGGGGATCTACAATGAGCAGTTCTTC
TRBJ1-3,TRBV30,.,.,CAWSVSPLTFSGNTIYF,TGTGCCTGGAGTGTATCCCCCCTAACGTTCTCTGGAAACACCATATATTTT
TRBJ1-1,TRBV9,TRBD1,.,CASSARTGLGTEAFF,TGTGCCAGCAGCGCCCGGACAGGGTTGGGCACTGAAGCTTTCTTT